This TCR beta chain emerged from a study of control samples from healthy donors and cancer patients. TCRdb's table, derived via immunoSEQ multiplex PCR, lists solely in-frame clones and lacks some. The sample holds 150,000 to 200,000 clones, 91% seen once. With 2 bases removed from V and 7 bases from J, the gap between germline ends came to 3 bases. CDR1 and CDR2 from the germline V gene are KGHSH and LQKENI. This CDR3 has 11 residues. Worth noting for this clone: The sample carries other DNA sequences with the same CDR3.

This clonotype was sampled from a woman in her twenties or thirties in good health. The source material was blood. This chain joins TRBV18 and TRBJ2-1; D unresolved. CDR3 protein: CASSPNNEQFF. CDR3 in DNA: TGTGCCAGCTCACCAAATAATGAGCAGTTCTTC.